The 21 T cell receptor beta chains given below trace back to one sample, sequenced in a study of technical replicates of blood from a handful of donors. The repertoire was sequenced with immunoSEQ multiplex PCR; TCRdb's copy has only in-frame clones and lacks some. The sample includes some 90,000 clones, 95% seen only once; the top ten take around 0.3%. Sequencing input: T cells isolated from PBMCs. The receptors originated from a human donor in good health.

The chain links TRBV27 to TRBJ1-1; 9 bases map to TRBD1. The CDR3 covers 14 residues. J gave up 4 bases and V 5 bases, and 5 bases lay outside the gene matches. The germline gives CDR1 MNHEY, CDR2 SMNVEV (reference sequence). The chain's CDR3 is CASSPGTGITEAFF. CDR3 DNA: TGTGCCAGCAGTCCCGGGACAGGGATCACTGAAGCTTTCTTT.

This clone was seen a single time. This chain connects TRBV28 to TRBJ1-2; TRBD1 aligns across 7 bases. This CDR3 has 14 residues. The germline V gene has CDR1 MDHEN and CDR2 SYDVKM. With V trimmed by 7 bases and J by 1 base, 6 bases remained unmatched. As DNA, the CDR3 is TGTGCCAGCAAAGGGACAGATTATAACTATGGCTACACCTTC. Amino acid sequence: CASKGTDYNYGYTF.

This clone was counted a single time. The CDR3 bases are TGCGCCACGTCGGTATCGGTATACGAGCAGTACTTC. Residues: CATSVSVYEQYF. The chain couples TRBV10-1 to TRBJ2-7; D gene unclear. There are 12 residues in the CDR3. Germline V gene sequence: CDR1 WNHNN, CDR2 SYGVQD (reference sequence). V was trimmed by 10 bases and J by 4 bases, leaving 14 bases between them.

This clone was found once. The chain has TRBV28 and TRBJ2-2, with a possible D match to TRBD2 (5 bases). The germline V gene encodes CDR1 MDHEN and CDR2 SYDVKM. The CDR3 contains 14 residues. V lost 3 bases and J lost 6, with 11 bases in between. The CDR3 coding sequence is TGTGCCAGCAGTTTTAGCGAGGAGGCCGGGGAGCTGTTTTTT. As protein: CASSFSEEAGELFF.

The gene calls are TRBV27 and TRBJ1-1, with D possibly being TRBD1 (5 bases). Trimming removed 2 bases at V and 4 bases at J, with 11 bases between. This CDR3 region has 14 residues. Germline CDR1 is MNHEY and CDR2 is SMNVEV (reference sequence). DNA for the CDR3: TGTGCCAGCAGTTTACTTCGCGGGGGCACTGAAGCTTTCTTT. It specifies CASSLLRGGTEAFF.

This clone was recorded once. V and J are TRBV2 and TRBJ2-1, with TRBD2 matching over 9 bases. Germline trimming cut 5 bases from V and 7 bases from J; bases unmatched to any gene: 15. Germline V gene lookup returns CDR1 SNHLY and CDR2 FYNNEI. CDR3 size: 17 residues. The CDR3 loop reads CASSLLAGGPLQNEQFF. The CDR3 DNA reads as TGTGCCAGCAGTTTACTAGCGGGCGGCCCTCTACAGAATGAGCAGTTCTTC.

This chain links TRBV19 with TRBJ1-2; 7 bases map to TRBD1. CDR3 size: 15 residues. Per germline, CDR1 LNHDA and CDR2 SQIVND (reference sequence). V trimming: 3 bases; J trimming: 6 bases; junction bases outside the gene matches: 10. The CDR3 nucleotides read TGTGCCAGTAGTATCCAAACAGGGGTGCCTCATGGCTACACCTTC. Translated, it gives CASSIQTGVPHGYTF.

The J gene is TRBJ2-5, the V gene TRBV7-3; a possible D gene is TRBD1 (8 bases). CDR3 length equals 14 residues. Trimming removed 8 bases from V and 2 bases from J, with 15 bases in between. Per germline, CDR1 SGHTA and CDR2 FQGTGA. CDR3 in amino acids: CASGQGGKQETQYF. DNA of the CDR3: TGTGCCAGCGGACAGGGAGGGAAACAAGAGACCCAGTACTTC.

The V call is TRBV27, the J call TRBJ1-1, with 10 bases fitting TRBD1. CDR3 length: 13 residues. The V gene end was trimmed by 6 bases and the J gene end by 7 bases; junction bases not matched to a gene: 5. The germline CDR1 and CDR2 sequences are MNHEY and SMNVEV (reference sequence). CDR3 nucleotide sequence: TGTGCCAGCAGCGGGACAGGGGTAAATGAAGCTTTCTTT. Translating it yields CASSGTGVNEAFF.

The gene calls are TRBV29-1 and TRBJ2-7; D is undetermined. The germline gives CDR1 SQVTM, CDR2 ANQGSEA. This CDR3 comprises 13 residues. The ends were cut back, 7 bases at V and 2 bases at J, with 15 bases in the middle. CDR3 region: CSARRDGTYEQYF. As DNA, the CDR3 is TGCAGCGCCCGGAGAGACGGAACCTACGAGCAGTACTTC.

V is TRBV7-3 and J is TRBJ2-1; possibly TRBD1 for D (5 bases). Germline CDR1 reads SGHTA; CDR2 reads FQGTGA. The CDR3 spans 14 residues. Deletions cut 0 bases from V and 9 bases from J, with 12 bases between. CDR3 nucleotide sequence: TGTGCCAGCAGCTTAACGACTGGGCAGGGTGAGCAGTTCTTC. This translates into CASSLTTGQGEQFF.

The CDR3 DNA is TGTGCCAGCAGTTTATCCCTCAATCAGCCCCAGCATTTT. Its protein product is CASSLSLNQPQHF. V gene TRBV27 combines with J gene TRBJ1-5; no reliable D call. Germline lookup yields CDR1 MNHEY and CDR2 SMNVEV (reference sequence). The CDR3 is 13 residues long. Deletions cut 0 bases from V and 3 bases from J, with 3 bases between.

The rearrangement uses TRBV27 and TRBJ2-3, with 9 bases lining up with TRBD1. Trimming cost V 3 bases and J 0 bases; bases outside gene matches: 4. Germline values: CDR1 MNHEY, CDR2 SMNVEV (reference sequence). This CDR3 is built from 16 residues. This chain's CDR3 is CASSFTGGYSTDTQYF. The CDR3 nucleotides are TGTGCCAGCAGTTTTACAGGGGGCTATAGCACAGATACGCAGTATTTT.

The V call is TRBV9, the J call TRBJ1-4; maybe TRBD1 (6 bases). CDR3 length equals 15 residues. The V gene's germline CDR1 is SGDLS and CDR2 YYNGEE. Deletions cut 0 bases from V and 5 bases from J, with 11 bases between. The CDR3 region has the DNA TGTGCCAGCAGCGTAGAGGGGGGGGGAAATGAAAAACTGTTTTTT. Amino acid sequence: CASSVEGGGNEKLFF. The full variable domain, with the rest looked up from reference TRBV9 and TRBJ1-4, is DSGVTQTPKHLITATGQRVTLRCSPRSGDLSVYWYQQSLDQGLQFLIQYYNGEERAKGNILERFSAQQFPDLHSELNLSSLELGDSALYFCASSVEGGGNEKLFFGSGTQLSVL.

CDR3 nucleotides: TGTGCCAGCAGCTCCGCCAGCGGGAGGGCGAACACCGGGGAGCTGTTTTTT. Translation: CASSSASGRANTGELFF. The chain joins TRBV7-2 to TRBJ2-2; 10 nucleotides align to TRBD2. The CDR3 spans 17 residues. CDR1 is SGHTA and CDR2 is FQGNSA in the germline V gene. J lost 0 bases, V lost 4 bases, and 5 bases had no gene match.

The CDR3 spells CASSYSQGALTNEQFF. Here the CDR3 DNA reads TGTGCCAGCAGTTACTCGCAGGGGGCGCTTACGAATGAGCAGTTCTTC. The chain carries TRBV6-5 and TRBJ2-1, with 8 bases aligning to TRBD1. V lost 0 bases to trimming and J lost 7 bases; unmatched junction nucleotides: 8. The germline gives CDR1 MNHEY, CDR2 SVGAGI. CDR3 size: 16 residues.

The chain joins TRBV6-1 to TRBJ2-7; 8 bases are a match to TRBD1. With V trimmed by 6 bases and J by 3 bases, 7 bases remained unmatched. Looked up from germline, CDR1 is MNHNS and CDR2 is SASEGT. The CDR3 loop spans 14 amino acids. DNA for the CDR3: TGTGCCAGCAGGCTACAGGGGGTAAGCTACGAGCAGTACTTC. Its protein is CASRLQGVSYEQYF.

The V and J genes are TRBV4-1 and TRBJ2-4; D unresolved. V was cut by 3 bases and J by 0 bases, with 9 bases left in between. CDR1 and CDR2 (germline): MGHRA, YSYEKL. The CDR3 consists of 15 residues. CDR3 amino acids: CASSHLQLAKNIQYF. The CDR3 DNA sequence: TGCGCCAGCAGCCACTTACAGCTAGCCAAAAACATTCAGTACTTC.

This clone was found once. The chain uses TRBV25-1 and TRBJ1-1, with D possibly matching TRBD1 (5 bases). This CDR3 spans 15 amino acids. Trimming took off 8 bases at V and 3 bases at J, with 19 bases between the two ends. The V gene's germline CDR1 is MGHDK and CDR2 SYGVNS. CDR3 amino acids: CASASRRGADTEAFF. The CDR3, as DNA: TGTGCCAGCGCCTCAAGGCGGGGCGCCGACACTGAAGCTTTCTTT.

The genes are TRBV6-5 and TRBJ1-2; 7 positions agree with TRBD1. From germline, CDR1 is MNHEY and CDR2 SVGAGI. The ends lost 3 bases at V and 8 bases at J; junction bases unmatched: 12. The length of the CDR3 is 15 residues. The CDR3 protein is CASSYHGGGEGGYTF. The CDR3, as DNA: TGTGCCAGCAGTTATCACGGAGGGGGCGAGGGGGGCTACACCTTC.

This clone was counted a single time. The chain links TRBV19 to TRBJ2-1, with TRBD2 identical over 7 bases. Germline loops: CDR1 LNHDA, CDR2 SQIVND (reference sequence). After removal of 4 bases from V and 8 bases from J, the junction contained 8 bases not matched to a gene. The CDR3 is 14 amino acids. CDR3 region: CASSTLGRIDEQFF. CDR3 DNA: TGTGCCAGTAGTACCCTCGGGAGGATCGATGAGCAGTTCTTC.